The 30 T cell receptor beta chains below all came from one sample that was sequenced in a study of cytomegalovirus exposure and HLA in healthy donors. Primers for the PCR totalled 60 Vbeta and 13 Jbeta. Assay used: immunoSEQ multiplex PCR; TCRdb lists only in-frame clones, some missing. The repertoire holds 180,000 or so clones, around 75% seen once, with 2.9% in the top ten. Sequencing was performed on PBMCs. The receptors were sampled from a female donor in good health and CMV-seronegative.

The chain couples TRBV5-1 to TRBJ2-3; D possibly corresponds to TRBD2 (6 bases). This CDR3 is built from 13 residues. Germline V gene sequence: CDR1 SGHRS, CDR2 YFSETQ. Trimming stripped 4 bases from V and 9 bases from J, with 15 bases between. DNA for the CDR3: TGCGCCAGCAGCCCCCGGGACTTCGGCACGCAGTATTTT. This sequence encodes CASSPRDFGTQYF. Full variable domain (missing parts from reference TRBV5-1 and TRBJ2-3): KAGVTQTPRYLIKTRGQQVTLSCSPISGHRSVSWYQQTPGQGLQFLFEYFSETQRNKGNFPGRFSGRQFSNSRSEMNVSTLELGDSALYLCASSPRDFGTQYFGPGTRLTVL.

The V call is TRBV9, the J call TRBJ1-2; tentative D call: TRBD1 (6 bases). The germline V and J ends were trimmed by 4 bases and 5 bases, with 12 bases remaining between them. From germline, CDR1 is SGDLS and CDR2 YYNGEE. CDR3 length: 13 residues. The CDR3 reads CASSPIQGYGYTF. CDR3 sequence (DNA): TGTGCCAGCAGCCCAATACAGGGTTATGGCTACACCTTC.

The gene calls are TRBV5-1 and TRBJ1-6; 9 positions agree with TRBD1. This CDR3 is built from 20 residues. V was pared by 0 bases and J by 0 bases, with 10 bases of the junction left unmatched. The germline V gene has CDR1 SGHRS and CDR2 YFSETQ. CDR3 region: CASSLGQGVGRSSYNSPLHF. Here the CDR3 DNA reads TGCGCCAGCAGCTTGGGACAGGGGGTCGGAAGGAGCTCCTATAATTCACCCCTCCACTTT.

V usage is TRBV11-3 and J usage is TRBJ2-2, with 8 positions matching TRBD1. This CDR3 has 15 residues. The germline CDR1 and CDR2 sequences are SGHNT and YENEEA. V was pared by 3 bases and J by 6 bases, with 6 bases of the junction left unmatched. In DNA form, the CDR3 reads TGTGCCAGCAGCTTTATCAGGGGGCAAGCCGGGGAGCTGTTTTTT. Its protein product is CASSFIRGQAGELFF.

This clone was recorded only once. The chain recombines TRBV28 with TRBJ1-5; TRBD1 matches at 7 bases. Per the germline V gene, CDR1 is MDHEN and CDR2 is SYDVKM. The CDR3 is 16 amino acids. Trimming at V came to 4 bases and at J to 6 bases, leaving 12 bases not matched to a gene. The chain's CDR3 is CASSSIGTANGQPQHF. The CDR3 nucleotides are TGTGCCAGCAGTTCGATCGGGACAGCCAACGGTCAGCCCCAGCATTTT.

The chain has TRBV28 and TRBJ1-1; a possible D gene is TRBD1 (6 bases). The CDR3 consists of 16 residues. Germline V gene data show CDR1 as MDHEN and CDR2 as SYDVKM. The V end was cut by 1 base, the J end by 2 bases, with 14 bases between. The CDR3 DNA reads TGTGCCAGCAGTTTATTTGAACAGGGACCCAACACTGAAGCTTTCTTT. Translated, it gives CASSLFEQGPNTEAFF.

V and J are TRBV6-6 and TRBJ2-7; maybe TRBD2 (5 bases). This CDR3 spans 14 amino acids. In germline, CDR1 is MNHNY, CDR2 SVGAGI (reference sequence). V lost 0 bases and J lost 4, with 10 bases in between. CDR3 amino acids: CASSYSGGIYEQYF. CDR3 nucleotide sequence: TGTGCCAGCAGTTACTCAGGAGGAATTTACGAGCAGTACTTC.

This sequence joins TRBV7-9 and TRBJ1-3; a weak D match, TRBD1 (5 bases). The CDR3 is 18 amino acids. Germline CDR1 reads SEHNR; CDR2 reads FQNEAQ (reference sequence). Trimming pared 0 bases from V and 0 bases from J, leaving 15 bases between. This CDR3 reads CASSLALRQPDSGNTIYF. The CDR3 nucleotides are TGTGCCAGCAGCTTAGCATTGCGACAGCCTGACTCTGGAAACACCATATATTTT.

The rearrangement uses TRBV14 and TRBJ2-1; possibly TRBD1 for D (5 bases). CDR3 length equals 15 residues. The germline V gene encodes CDR1 SGHDN and CDR2 FVKESK. V was trimmed by 1 base and J by 2 bases, leaving 9 bases between them. In DNA, the CDR3 is TGTGCCAGCAGCCAAGGCAGGGCCCCCTACAATGAGCAGTTCTTC. Protein sequence: CASSQGRAPYNEQFF.

V gene TRBV6-5 combines with J gene TRBJ1-6; possibly TRBD1 for D (6 bases). The CDR3 is made up of 16 amino acids. Trimming left V 0 bases short and J 7 bases short, with 13 bases between. Germline CDR1 MNHEY, CDR2 SVGAGI. This CDR3 reads CASSYSGGATNSPLHF. CDR3 nucleotides: TGTGCCAGCAGTTACTCAGGGGGGGCGACGAATTCACCCCTCCACTTT.

This chain links TRBV5-1 with TRBJ2-1, with 10 bases aligning to TRBD2. The CDR3 loop spans 15 amino acids. Losses at the gene ends were 0 bases for V and 9 bases for J; bases not matched to a gene: 6. Germline V gene data show CDR1 as SGHRS and CDR2 as YFSETQ. The CDR3 region has the DNA TGCGCCAGCAGCTTGGCTAGCGGGAGCCGGATTGAGCAGTTCTTC. Residues: CASSLASGSRIEQFF.

The gene calls are TRBV7-2 and TRBJ2-3; maybe TRBD2 (5 bases). This CDR3 contains 14 residues. V was shortened by 5 bases and J by 3 bases, with 12 bases between the two germline ends. Germline V gene sequence: CDR1 SGHTA, CDR2 FQGNSA. The chain's CDR3 is CASSPGLFTDTQYF. As DNA, the CDR3 is TGTGCCAGCAGCCCTGGACTTTTTACAGATACGCAGTATTTT. The full variable domain, with the rest looked up from reference TRBV7-2 and TRBJ2-3, is GAGVSQSPSNKVTEKGKDVELRCDPISGHTALYWYRQSLGQGLEFLIYFQGNSAPDKSGLPSDRFSAERTGGSVSTLTIQRTQQEDSAVYLCASSPGLFTDTQYFGPGTRLTVL.

V gene TRBV28 combines with J gene TRBJ2-3, with TRBD2 as a possible D gene (6 bases). CDR1 and CDR2 from the germline V gene are MDHEN and SYDVKM. The CDR3 is 15 residues long. V was trimmed by 4 bases and J by 4 bases, leaving 15 bases between them. CDR3 sequence: CASSSNGGSADTQYF. The CDR3 nucleotides are TGTGCCAGCAGTTCCAATGGAGGGTCGGCAGATACGCAGTATTTT.

The V gene is TRBV5-1, the J gene TRBJ2-3; perhaps TRBD2 as D (6 bases). Germline V gene data show CDR1 as SGHRS and CDR2 as YFSETQ. The V and J ends lost 4 bases and 1 base respectively, with 10 bases between them. The CDR3 runs 14 residues. Written as DNA, the CDR3 is TGCGCCAGCAGCGTTGGAGGGGGCACAGATACGCAGTATTTT. Its translation is CASSVGGGTDTQYF.

The gene calls are TRBV5-6 and TRBJ2-6; no clear D gene. Trimming cost V 6 bases and J 0 bases, with 10 bases left between them. The CDR3 covers 15 residues. Germline V CDR1 and CDR2: SGHDT, YYEEEE. CDR3 coding DNA: TGTGCCAGCAAAGTGGGCTTCTCTGGGGCCAACGTCCTGACTTTC. Its protein is CASKVGFSGANVLTF.

The CDR3 nucleotides are TGTGCCAGCAGTCGTAGTGGAGGGTTCGATACAGATACGCAGTATTTT. Translation gives CASSRSGGFDTDTQYF. The chain is built from TRBV9 and TRBJ2-3; TRBD2 is a possible D gene (6 bases). V shed 5 bases and J shed 3 bases, with 19 bases lying between them. The CDR3 has 16 residues. Germline V gene sequence: CDR1 SGDLS, CDR2 YYNGEE. Based on the CDR3 plus reference TRBV9 and TRBJ2-3, the full variable domain is DSGVTQTPKHLITATGQRVTLRCSPRSGDLSVYWYQQSLDQGLQFLIQYYNGEERAKGNILERFSAQQFPDLHSELNLSSLELGDSALYFCASSRSGGFDTDTQYFGPGTRLTVL.

This chain connects TRBV15 to TRBJ1-3; D gene ambiguous. Germline loops: CDR1 LNHNV, CDR2 YYDKDF (reference sequence). CDR3 size: 15 residues. The V and J ends lost 0 bases and 2 bases respectively, with 8 bases between them. CDR3 nucleotide sequence: TGTGCCACCAGCAGAGATCAGGTCCCTGGAAACACCATATATTTT. Translation: CATSRDQVPGNTIYF.

The rearrangement links TRBV2 to TRBJ1-3, with 9 bases lining up with TRBD1. With V trimmed by 7 bases and J by 1 base, 11 bases remained unmatched. The CDR3 is 17 amino acids. CDR1 is SNHLY and CDR2 is FYNNEI in the germline V gene. The CDR3, as DNA: TGTGCCAGCATCGGAGGACAGGGGAATTTGTCTGGAAACACCATATATTTT. As protein: CASIGGQGNLSGNTIYF. Based on the CDR3 plus reference TRBV2 and TRBJ1-3, the full variable domain is EPEVTQTPSHQVTQMGQEVILRCVPISNHLYFYWYRQILGQKVEFLVSFYNNEISEKSEIFDDQFSVERPDGSNFTLKIRSTKLEDSAMYFCASIGGQGNLSGNTIYFGEGSWLTVV.

This clone showed up just a few times. The CDR3 DNA reads as TGTGCCAGCAGCGGACTCCTAGCGGGGGGTTACAATGAGCAGTTCTTC. This sequence encodes CASSGLLAGGYNEQFF. The chain links TRBV9 to TRBJ2-1; 11 bases are shared with TRBD2. Looked up from germline, CDR1 is SGDLS and CDR2 is YYNGEE. The CDR3 is 16 residues long. The ends lost 3 bases at V and 4 bases at J; junction bases unmatched: 6.

Here the CDR3 DNA reads TGCGCCACCAGACTCAGGGGAGAACCCTACGAGCAGTACTTC. It codes for CATRLRGEPYEQYF. The gene calls are TRBV23-1 and TRBJ2-7; D may be TRBD1 (6 bases). TRBV23-1 is designated an ORF whose function remains uncertain. This CDR3 comprises 14 residues. Trimming removed 10 bases from V and 2 bases from J, with 18 bases in between.

The chain combines TRBV7-9 with TRBJ2-7; perhaps TRBD1 as D (5 bases). Germline V gene sequence: CDR1 SEHNR, CDR2 FQNEAQ (reference sequence). This CDR3 has 16 amino acids. Trimming cost V 4 bases and J 3 bases, with 19 bases left between them. CDR3 protein: CASSSADISYDYEQYF. For the CDR3, the DNA is TGTGCCAGCAGCTCCGCGGACATTTCTTACGACTACGAGCAGTACTTC.

The chain is built from TRBV12-5 and TRBJ2-7, with 14 bases lining up with TRBD2. The germline CDR1 and CDR2 sequences are LGHNT and FRNRAP. The CDR3 contains 15 residues. Unmatched junction bases numbered 5, after V lost 7 bases and J lost 3 bases. CDR3 in DNA: TGTGCTAGTGCCCGAGGGACTAGCGGGAGCTACGAGCAGTACTTC. Amino acids: CASARGTSGSYEQYF.

The CDR3 loop is CASSSKTGGVEAFF. The DNA of the CDR3 is TGCGCCAGCAGCTCCAAGACAGGGGGTGTAGAAGCTTTCTTT. This chain links TRBV5-1 with TRBJ1-1; 9 nucleotides align to TRBD1. CDR3 length equals 14 residues. The V segment lost 3 bases and the J segment 8 bases; nucleotides outside the gene matches: 8. Germline values: CDR1 SGHRS, CDR2 YFSETQ.

The CDR3 DNA reads TGTGCCAGTAGTCCAAGGACAGGGAGGAATGAAAAACTGTTTTTT. Its translation: CASSPRTGRNEKLFF. The chain couples TRBV19 to TRBJ1-4; 8 bases map to TRBD1. Trimming removed 5 bases from V and 5 bases from J; junction bases left unmatched: 7. This CDR3 comprises 15 residues. Germline V gene data show CDR1 as LNHDA and CDR2 as SQIVND (reference sequence).

The V gene is TRBV5-1, the J gene TRBJ1-5; 7 bases align to TRBD1. V trimming: 4 bases; J trimming: 9 bases; junction bases outside the gene matches: 10. The length of the CDR3 is 14 residues. Germline lookup yields CDR1 SGHRS and CDR2 YFSETQ. The CDR3 sequence is CASSPRTGLLPQHF. The DNA for the CDR3 is TGCGCCAGCAGCCCCAGGACAGGTCTTCTGCCCCAGCATTTT.

The chain has TRBV4-1 and TRBJ1-2, with a tentative D call TRBD1 (5 bases). Germline CDR1 is MGHRA and CDR2 is YSYEKL. Trimming took 1 base from V and 6 from J, leaving 18 bases between them. This CDR3 spans 16 amino acids. The DNA of the CDR3 is TGCGCCAGCAGCCAAGCTCCGGGACTTTTTTTGGATGGCTACACCTTC. It codes for CASSQAPGLFLDGYTF.

The V and J genes are TRBV19 and TRBJ1-5, with D unresolved. Germline V lookup: CDR1 LNHDA, CDR2 SQIVND (reference sequence). Trimming left V 3 bases short and J 1 base short, with 16 bases between. The CDR3 sequence is 17 residues long. The CDR3 region is CASSIGIGFTSNQPQHF. DNA of the CDR3: TGTGCCAGTAGTATTGGTATCGGGTTTACGAGCAATCAGCCCCAGCATTTT.

Only a few counts were recorded for this clone. This rearrangement joins TRBV29-1 to TRBJ2-1; 7 nucleotides match TRBD1. Germline CDR1 SQVTM, CDR2 ANQGSEA. The V and J ends lost 7 bases and 1 base, in that order; junction bases with no gene match: 13. The CDR3 runs to 16 residues. CDR3 protein: CSAMGQQVGSYNEQFF. The CDR3 DNA reads as TGCAGCGCTATGGGACAGCAAGTAGGTTCCTACAATGAGCAGTTCTTC.

The V and J genes are TRBV9 and TRBJ1-2; D is undetermined. This CDR3 contains 15 residues. The V end was cut by 4 bases, the J end by 2 bases, with 15 bases between. Germline-derived CDR1 and CDR2 are SGDLS and YYNGEE. The CDR3 is CASSSGRGENYGYTF. The CDR3 DNA is TGTGCCAGCAGCTCCGGACGCGGGGAAAACTATGGCTACACCTTC.

This clone was detected only once. This chain's CDR3 is CASSSLPRDYSTGELFF. For the CDR3, the DNA is TGTGCCAGCAGTTCCCTCCCCCGGGATTACTCTACCGGGGAGCTGTTTTTT. V and J are TRBV27 and TRBJ2-2; D might be TRBD2 (5 bases). Trimming removed 4 bases at V and 5 bases at J, with 20 bases between. CDR1 is MNHEY and CDR2 is SMNVEV in the germline V gene (reference sequence). CDR3 length: 17 residues.